Below, 13 T cell receptor beta chains from the same sample are listed, as sequenced in a study of naive and memory T cell subsets. Ligated cDNA underwent four rounds of PCR with nested alpha and beta constant region primers and SP2. Each CDR3 protein is one row after TCRdb ran MiXCR on the UMI-ligation and nested PCR reads. The sample yields around 33,000 distinct CDR3 sequences, under 8.5% seen once. Treatment reported: skin biopsy from PPD injection site in Mantoux-positive individual. An oligonucleotide containing a UMI was ligated to the 3' end of TCR cDNA. The sequenced sample was skin, obtained from a tuberculin skin test site. The receptors stem from an adult in good health.

In its sample, this clonotype was seen many times. This sequence joins TRBV20-1 and TRBJ1-1; D is possibly TRBD1 (5 bases). V lost 4 bases to trimming and J lost 10 bases, with 16 bases between them. Germline-derived CDR1 and CDR2 are DFQATT and SNEGSKA (reference sequence). The CDR3 runs to 12 residues. CDR3: CSATFPSRGAFF. The CDR3 nucleotides read TGCAGTGCTACCTTCCCGTCGAGGGGAGCTTTCTTT.

This clonotype was recorded many times. The chain has TRBV12-2 and TRBJ2-7; the table's D call, TRBD1, was not checked against the DNA. TRBV12-2 is classified as a pseudogene. This CDR3 has 15 amino acids. CDR3 sequence: CASRLRKSRTYEQYF. The CDR3 DNA follows: TGTGCAAGTCGCTTAAGAAAATCCCGGACCTACGAGCAGTACTTC.

This clonotype was detected many times. The chain has TRBV6-6 and TRBJ1-1; 7 positions match TRBD1. Germline loops: CDR1 MNHNY, CDR2 SVGAGI (reference sequence). The CDR3 extends over 14 amino acids. Losses at the gene ends were 6 bases for V and 8 bases for J; bases not matched to a gene: 12. The CDR3 DNA sequence: TGTGCCAGCAGCCGAACCACAGGGGATTTGGAAGCTTTCTTT. This encodes CASSRTTGDLEAFF.

The sample holds a few counts of this clonotype. The rearrangement joins TRBV4-1 to TRBJ1-5, with no clear D. The CDR3 contains 18 residues. Germline CDR1 reads MGHRA; CDR2 reads YSYEKL. Between the trimmed V and J ends, which lost 3 bases and 3 bases, there was a span of 21 bases. The CDR3 sequence: CASSHPSNDLRVNQPQHF. For the CDR3, the DNA is TGCGCCAGCAGCCATCCATCAAACGACTTGAGGGTCAATCAGCCCCAGCATTTT.

The chain couples TRBV5-6 to TRBJ2-1; 11 nucleotides match TRBD2. V dropped 0 bases and J dropped 4; count of bases not matched to a gene: 9. Germline-derived CDR1 and CDR2 are SGHDT and YYEEEE. The CDR3 sequence is 18 residues long. This chain's CDR3 is CASSLEVALAGGYNEQFF. The CDR3 nucleotides read TGTGCCAGCAGCTTGGAGGTCGCCCTAGCGGGGGGTTACAATGAGCAGTTCTTC.

This chain uses TRBV24-1 with TRBJ1-4; no firm D call. The CDR3 is 13 residues long. Between the trimmed V and J ends, which lost 4 bases and 7 bases, there was a span of 9 bases. Germline CDR1 is KGHDR and CDR2 is SFDVKD. The CDR3 loop reads CATSEGSGEKLFF. The CDR3 nucleotides are TGTGCCACCAGTGAAGGGTCCGGTGAAAAACTGTTTTTT.

This clonotype was recorded many times. This sequence joins TRBV7-2 and TRBJ2-1; the D gene could be TRBD1 or TRBD2 (7 bases each). Germline values: CDR1 SGHTA, CDR2 FQGNSA. This CDR3 contains 14 residues. V was trimmed by 2 bases and J by 9 bases, leaving 14 bases between them. Here the CDR3 DNA reads TGTGCCAGCAGCTTACCCAGGGGGGGTAGTGAGCAGTTCTTC. Its translation is CASSLPRGGSEQFF.

This clonotype was observed many times. This sequence joins TRBV6-5 and TRBJ1-5, with 10 nucleotides matching TRBD1. The V gene end was trimmed by 6 bases and the J gene end by 4 bases; junction bases not matched to a gene: 3. There are 14 residues in the CDR3. Germline CDR1 and CDR2: MNHEY and SVGAGI. The CDR3: CASSGQGGNQPQHF. The CDR3 DNA reads TGTGCCAGCAGCGGACAGGGGGGTAATCAGCCCCAGCATTTT.

The chain uses TRBV23-1 and TRBJ2-7; TRBD1 aligns across 7 bases. TRBV23-1 is an ORF; its function is uncertain. CDR3 length: 12 amino acids. The V gene end was trimmed by 0 bases and the J gene end by 12 bases; junction bases not matched to a gene: 5. CDR3 nucleotides: TGCGCCAGCAGTCAATCTCCGACAGGGTTGTACTTC. It encodes CASSQSPTGLYF.

In this sample, this clonotype turned up many times. J is TRBJ1-2 and V is TRBV25-1; weak D call: TRBD1 (5 bases). V was clipped by 1 base and J by 4 bases, with 10 bases between them. Germline V CDR1 and CDR2: MGHDK, SYGVNS. The CDR3 spans 14 residues. The CDR3 spells CASSELETVYGYTF. CDR3 nucleotide sequence: TGTGCCAGCAGTGAATTAGAGACAGTCTATGGCTACACCTTC.

This clonotype came up a few times. V usage is TRBV7-9 and J usage is TRBJ1-4, with D unclear. With 5 bases removed from V and 7 bases from J, the gap between germline ends came to 20 bases. CDR1 and CDR2 (germline): SEHNR, FQNEAQ (reference sequence). There are 16 residues in the CDR3. This CDR3 is CASSRSVVTFGEKLFF. In nucleotides, the CDR3 is TGTGCCAGCAGCCGTTCTGTTGTGACCTTCGGTGAAAAACTGTTTTTT.

This clonotype was seen repeatedly, ten times or more. The chain carries TRBV5-1 and TRBJ2-1, with 7 nucleotides matching TRBD1. The junction had 6 bases not matched to a gene; V was cut back by 3 bases and J by 3 bases. CDR3 length: 15 residues. Germline V gene sequence: CDR1 SGHRS, CDR2 YFSETQ. CDR3 nucleotide sequence: TGCGCCAGCAGCTCCCGGGACAGTAACTACAATGAGCAGTTCTTC. Translated, it gives CASSSRDSNYNEQFF.

This clonotype was counted ten times or more. The chain joins TRBV12-3 or TRBV12-4 to TRBJ1-1, with 9 bases fitting TRBD1. J lost 2 bases, V lost 6 bases, and 1 base had no gene match. CDR3 length: 13 residues. The CDR3 region is CASRGQGNTEAFF. The CDR3 DNA reads TGTGCCAGCAGGGGACAGGGCAACACTGAAGCTTTCTTT.